The clone carrying this T cell receptor (beta chain) was recorded a few times. Its antigen is undetermined. The treatment denotes: oral pan-JAK inhibitor, 5-10 mg twice daily. Researchers took lesional scalp punch biopsies and peripheral blood from people who were alopecia areata patients. The record originates from a study of CD8+ T cells in alopecia areata. Across the whole study: Oral tofacitinib, 5 to 10 mg twice daily, was given in an open-label trial.

The study's findings and limits: Sharing of TCRs across patients appeared less clear than in mice, possibly for HLA-related reasons. Affected lesional scalp, above all in alopecia totalis/universalis, was more clonal than normal scalp.

In germline, CDR1 is MNHNS, CDR2 SASEGT. This CDR3 is 14 amino acids long. Between the trimmed V and J ends, which lost 2 bases and 3 bases, there was a span of 10 bases. Reverse transcribed after extraction, RNA yielded cDNA as the sequencing template. Some clones are missing from TCRdb's copy, which holds only in-frame ones; the method was immunoSEQ multiplex PCR. This table holds around 100,000 clones, 50% to 75% found once. The material was CD8+ T cells sorted from blood, obtained at week 24, from a patient treated with tofacitinib. The gene calls are TRBV6-1 and TRBJ1-1; D gene ambiguous. The sequence derives from a human donor with alopecia areata. This CDR3 is CASSEFPADTEAFF. CDR3 DNA sequence: TGTGCCAGCAGTGAATTCCCCGCGGACACTGAAGCTTTCTTT.